This TCR beta chain was captured by sequencing in a study of shared clonotypes between healthy human individuals (dated by TCRdb to between 2020 and 2021). For the wider study: Three men and two women, aged 18 to 49 years, made up the cohort. Leukapheresis yielded between about 0.94 and 10 billion PBMCs per donor. Different laboratories and diverse techniques were used to prepare libraries and sequence TCR repertoires, to increase sequencing depth and limit assay-specific biases. For each donor, three plates each were used for CD4 naive and CD4 memory, two plates were used for CD8 naive, and one plate was used for CD8 memory. Blood TCR repertoires of roughly 5 healthy adults were deeply sequenced to estimate repertoire size and the extent of clonotype sharing between individuals. What the research found in general, with its limitations: Clonotypes shared by all four sorted-subset donors showed higher generation probabilities than non-shared clonotypes. Rarefaction of sorted-subset datasets indicated incomplete sequencing despite the large sequencing depth. Naive subsets generally had larger estimated clonotype richness than memory subsets. Sampling was restricted to blood, and TCR repertoires in tissue are likely to differ from TCR repertoires in blood. Across a handful of donors, about 5% of naive CD4, around 3.5% of naive CD8, 2.3% of memory CD4, and 0.4% to 0.45% of memory CD8 clonotypes were shared. Pairwise subsampling indicated that sequencing depth was expected to affect the degree of clonotype sharing among donors. Because the study included a small number of donors, the genetic and exposure-history diversity represented was limited.

Using the deep immunoSEQ assay, multiplex PCR amplified TCR CDR3 regions from genomic DNA. Extracted genomic DNA from each cell subset was distributed evenly across all wells of several immunoSEQ 96-well plates, and each plate was treated as a replicate. For sorted subsets, around 0.2 ug genomic DNA, equal to 30,000 or so T cell genomes, was loaded into each replicate PCR. The purified libraries were quantified using a Qubit 3.0 fluorometer, sized with a Bioanalyzer 2100, and then quantified again using the KAPA Library Quantification kit. Every immunoSEQ 96-well plate was sequenced on a dedicated single-read 150-cycle Illumina NextSeq 550 flow cell. In the paper's pipeline: Because the immunoSEQ output held only junctional sequences and lacked quality scores, the filtering could not match the filtering applied to full-length reads. To assign V/J genes and CDR3, sequences were annotated against IMGT germline references using PyIR, a Python wrapper for IgBLAST v1.9. Any read was removed if the V/J assignment was weak (E-value above 1e-6), the CDR3 was missing, or the read contained stop codons, out-of-frame junctions, or ambiguous translated residues. V3J clonotypes were defined as sequences sharing an identical inferred V gene, J gene, and CDR3 amino acid sequence. Percentage overlap between repertoires was calculated by dividing the number of shared unique clonotypes by the size of the smaller repertoire. Richness of each repertoire was evaluated using RTK rarefaction, the Chao1 estimator, and Recon v2.1 estimates of unobserved clonotypes. Generation probabilities were computed with OLGA for all TCRbeta clonotypes obtained by the gDNA method from several donors. The immuneACCESS repertoire file appears here via TCRdb, limited to in-frame rearrangements. These files lack a portion of the clones; in checked studies, under half of the deficit traces to unresolved V genes, and the cause of the others is not known. V, J and clone size derive from that table, while D and trimming were established from the DNA sequence. Within this sample are about 1.5 million clones, with 95% to 99% of them counted one time only. The ten largest clones add up to 0.4% to 0.55% of the sample.

The donors were healthy, HIV-negative adults with no recently reported acute infections or vaccinations. Every donor was a Caucasian adult residing in Nashville, Tennessee, USA. CD4+ T cells were enriched by magnetic negative selection, after which naive cells were positively selected on CD45RA and the negative fraction was taken as the memory subset. Blood was collected by leukapheresis, and PBMCs were isolated by Ficoll-Histopaque density gradient centrifugation and then cryopreserved in liquid nitrogen vapor phase. Purity and quantity of every magnetically sorted T cell population were checked by analytical flow cytometry. Genomic DNA was isolated from each sorted fraction and quantified by UV absorbance on a Nanodrop 2000c. The CDR3 spans 14 residues, from the cysteine through the phenylalanine. This entry keeps only the CDR3 DNA: 42 bases, framed from base 1. The junction carries 21 bases between V and J, which are trimmed by 7 bases and 7 bases respectively. According to the germline V gene, CDR1 reads SGHRS and CDR2 reads YFSETQ.

Note on this clone: Which antigen it targets is not known. No qualities accompany the bases; no much larger clone lies one base away.

Sequenced material: naive CD4+ T cells sorted from blood. The cell subset or site label corresponds to: CD45RA+ positively selected. The sequence is built from TRBV5-1 and TRBJ2-7, and possibly TRBD1, on 6 matching bases. The receptor comes from a man aged 25-40 years in good health. The sequenced DNA: TGCGCCAGCGCCGAGGAACTGGGGGCGTGGGAGCAGTACTTC. The resulting protein is CASAEELGAWEQYF.